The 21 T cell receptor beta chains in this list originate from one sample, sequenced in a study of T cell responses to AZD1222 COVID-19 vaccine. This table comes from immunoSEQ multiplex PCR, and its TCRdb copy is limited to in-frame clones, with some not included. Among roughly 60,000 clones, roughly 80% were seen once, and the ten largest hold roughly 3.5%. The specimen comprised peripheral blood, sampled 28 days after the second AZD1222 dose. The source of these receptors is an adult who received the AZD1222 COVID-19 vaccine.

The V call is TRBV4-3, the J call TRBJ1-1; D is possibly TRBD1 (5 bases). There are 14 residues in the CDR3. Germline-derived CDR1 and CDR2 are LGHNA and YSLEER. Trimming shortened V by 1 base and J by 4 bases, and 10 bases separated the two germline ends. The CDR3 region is CASSQVDRGTEAFF. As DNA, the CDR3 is TGCGCCAGCAGCCAAGTAGACAGAGGCACTGAAGCTTTCTTT.

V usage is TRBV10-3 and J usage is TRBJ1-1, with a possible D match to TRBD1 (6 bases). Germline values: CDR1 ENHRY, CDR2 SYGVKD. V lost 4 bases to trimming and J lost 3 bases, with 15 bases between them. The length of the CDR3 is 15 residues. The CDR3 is CAISAGTGPYTEAFF. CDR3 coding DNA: TGTGCCATCAGTGCCGGTACAGGGCCCTACACTGAAGCTTTCTTT.

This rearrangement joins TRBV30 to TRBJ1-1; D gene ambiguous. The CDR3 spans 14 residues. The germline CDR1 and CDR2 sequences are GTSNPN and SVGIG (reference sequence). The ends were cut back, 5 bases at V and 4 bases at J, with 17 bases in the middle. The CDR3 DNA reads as TGTGCCTGGGGGCGCGGCAACCTAATCACTGAAGCTTTCTTT. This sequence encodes CAWGRGNLITEAFF.

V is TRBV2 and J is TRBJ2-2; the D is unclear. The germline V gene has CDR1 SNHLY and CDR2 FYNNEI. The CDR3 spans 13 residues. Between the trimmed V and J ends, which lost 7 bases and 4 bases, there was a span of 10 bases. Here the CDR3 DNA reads TGTGCCAGCAAACCGCCGGGCACCGGGGAGCTGTTTTTT. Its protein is CASKPPGTGELFF.

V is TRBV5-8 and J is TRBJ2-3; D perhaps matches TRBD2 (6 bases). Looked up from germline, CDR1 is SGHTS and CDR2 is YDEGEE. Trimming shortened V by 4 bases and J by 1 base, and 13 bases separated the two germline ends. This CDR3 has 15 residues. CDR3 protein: CASSGGWRGTDTQYF. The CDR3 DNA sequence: TGTGCCAGCAGCGGGGGGTGGAGGGGCACAGATACGCAGTATTTT.

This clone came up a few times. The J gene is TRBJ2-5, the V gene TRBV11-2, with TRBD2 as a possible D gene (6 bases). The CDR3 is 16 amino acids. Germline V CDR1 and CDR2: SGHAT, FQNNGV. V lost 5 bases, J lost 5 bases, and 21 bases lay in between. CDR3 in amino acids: CASSRAGTYAGETQYF. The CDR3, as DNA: TGTGCCAGCAGCCGTGCCGGGACTTATGCCGGGGAGACCCAGTACTTC.

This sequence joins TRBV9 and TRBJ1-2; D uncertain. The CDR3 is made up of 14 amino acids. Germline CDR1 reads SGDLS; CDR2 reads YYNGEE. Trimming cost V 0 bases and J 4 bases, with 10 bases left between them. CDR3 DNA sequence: TGTGCCAGCAGCGTAGGTTCGGCAGCCTATGGCTACACCTTC. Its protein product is CASSVGSAAYGYTF.

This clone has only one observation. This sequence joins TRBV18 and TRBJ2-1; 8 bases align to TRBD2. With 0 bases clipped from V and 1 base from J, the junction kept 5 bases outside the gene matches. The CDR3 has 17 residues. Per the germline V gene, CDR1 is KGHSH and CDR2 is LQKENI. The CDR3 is CASSPPNLAGSYNEQFF. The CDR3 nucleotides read TGTGCCAGCTCACCACCGAACCTAGCGGGTTCCTACAATGAGCAGTTCTTC. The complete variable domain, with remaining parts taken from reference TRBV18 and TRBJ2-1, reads NAGVMQNPRHLVRRRGQEARLRCSPMKGHSHVYWYRQLPEEGLKFMVYLQKENIIDESGMPKERFSAEFPKEGPSILRIQQVVRGDSAAYFCASSPPNLAGSYNEQFFGPGTRLTVL.

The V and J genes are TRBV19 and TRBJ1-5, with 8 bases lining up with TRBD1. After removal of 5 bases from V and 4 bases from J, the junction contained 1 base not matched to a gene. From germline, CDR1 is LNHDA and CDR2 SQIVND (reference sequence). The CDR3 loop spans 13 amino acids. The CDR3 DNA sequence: TGTGCCAGTAGTCGACAGGGGAATCAGCCCCAGCATTTT. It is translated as CASSRQGNQPQHF.

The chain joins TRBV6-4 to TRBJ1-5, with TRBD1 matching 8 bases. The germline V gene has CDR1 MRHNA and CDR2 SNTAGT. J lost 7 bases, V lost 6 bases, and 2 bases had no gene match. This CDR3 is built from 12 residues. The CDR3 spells CASRTGEQPQHF. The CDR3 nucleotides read TGTGCCAGCAGGACAGGGGAACAGCCCCAGCATTTT.

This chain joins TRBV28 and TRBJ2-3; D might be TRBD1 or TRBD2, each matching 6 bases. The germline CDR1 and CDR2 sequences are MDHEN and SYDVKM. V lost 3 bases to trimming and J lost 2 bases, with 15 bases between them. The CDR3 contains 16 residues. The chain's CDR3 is CASSFQGGPFTDTQYF. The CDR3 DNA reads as TGTGCCAGCAGTTTTCAAGGGGGGCCCTTCACAGATACGCAGTATTTT.

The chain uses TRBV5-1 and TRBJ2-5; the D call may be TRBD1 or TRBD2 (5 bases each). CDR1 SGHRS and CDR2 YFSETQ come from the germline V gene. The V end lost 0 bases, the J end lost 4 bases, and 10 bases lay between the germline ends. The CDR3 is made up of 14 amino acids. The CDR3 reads CASSLAGSGETQYF. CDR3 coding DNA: TGCGCCAGCAGCTTGGCAGGGAGTGGAGAGACCCAGTACTTC.

CDR3 sequence reads: CASSHTHYKNIQYF. In DNA form, the CDR3 reads TGTGCCAGCAGCCATACTCACTATAAAAACATTCAGTACTTC. The chain links TRBV5-4 to TRBJ2-4; the D is unclear. Germline V gene sequence: CDR1 SGHNT, CDR2 YYREEE (reference sequence). The germline V and J ends were trimmed by 4 bases and 4 bases, with 12 bases remaining between them. The CDR3 is 14 amino acids.

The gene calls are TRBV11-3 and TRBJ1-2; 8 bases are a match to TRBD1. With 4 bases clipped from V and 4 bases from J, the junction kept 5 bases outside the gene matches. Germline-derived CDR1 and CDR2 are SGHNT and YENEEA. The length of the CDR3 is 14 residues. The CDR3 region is CASSSGQGLYGYTF. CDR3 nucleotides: TGTGCCAGCAGCTCCGGACAGGGCCTCTATGGCTACACCTTC.

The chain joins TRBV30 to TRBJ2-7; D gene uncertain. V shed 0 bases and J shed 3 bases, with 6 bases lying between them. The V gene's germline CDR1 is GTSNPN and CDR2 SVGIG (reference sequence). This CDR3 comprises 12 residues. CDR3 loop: CAWSVTSYEQYF. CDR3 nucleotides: TGTGCCTGGAGTGTAACCAGCTACGAGCAGTACTTC.

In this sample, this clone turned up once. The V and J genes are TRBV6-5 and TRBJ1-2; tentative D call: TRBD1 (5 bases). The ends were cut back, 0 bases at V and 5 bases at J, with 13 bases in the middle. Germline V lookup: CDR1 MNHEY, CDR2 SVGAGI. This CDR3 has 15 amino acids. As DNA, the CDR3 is TGTGCCAGCAGTTACTCGGGCGGGGGGATATATGGCTACACCTTC. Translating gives CASSYSGGGIYGYTF.

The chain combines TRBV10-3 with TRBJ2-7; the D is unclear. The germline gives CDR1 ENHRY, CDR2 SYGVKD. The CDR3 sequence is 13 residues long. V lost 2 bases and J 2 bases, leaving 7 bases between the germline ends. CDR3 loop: CAISEGATYEQYF. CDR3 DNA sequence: TGTGCCATCAGTGAGGGAGCTACCTACGAGCAGTACTTC.

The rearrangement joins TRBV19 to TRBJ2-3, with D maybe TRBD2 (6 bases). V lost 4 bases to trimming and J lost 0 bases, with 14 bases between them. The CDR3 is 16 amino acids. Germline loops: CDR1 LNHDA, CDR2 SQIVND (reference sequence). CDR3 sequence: CASSNARGASTDTQYF. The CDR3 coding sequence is TGTGCCAGTAGTAATGCGCGGGGAGCTAGCACAGATACGCAGTATTTT. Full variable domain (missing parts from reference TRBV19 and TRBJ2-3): DGGITQSPKYLFRKEGQNVTLSCEQNLNHDAMYWYRQDPGQGLRLIYYSQIVNDFQKGDIAEGYSVSREKKESFPLTVTSAQKNPTAFYLCASSNARGASTDTQYFGPGTRLTVL.

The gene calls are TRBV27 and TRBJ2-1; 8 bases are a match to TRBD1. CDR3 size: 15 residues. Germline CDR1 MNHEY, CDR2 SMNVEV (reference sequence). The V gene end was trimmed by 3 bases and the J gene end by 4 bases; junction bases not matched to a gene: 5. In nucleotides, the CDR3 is TGTGCCAGCAGTTTTACTACAGGGGGATACAATGAGCAGTTCTTC. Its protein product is CASSFTTGGYNEQFF.

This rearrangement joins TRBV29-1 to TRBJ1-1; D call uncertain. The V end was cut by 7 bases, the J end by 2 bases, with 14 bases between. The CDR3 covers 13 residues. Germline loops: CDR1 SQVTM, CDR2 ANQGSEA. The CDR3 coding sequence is TGCAGCGCTGCAGATTTCGGAAACACTGAAGCTTTCTTT. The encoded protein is CSAADFGNTEAFF. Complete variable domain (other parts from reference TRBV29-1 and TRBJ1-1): SAVISQKPSRDICQRGTSLTIQCQVDSQVTMMFWYRQQPGQSLTLIATANQGSEATYESGFVIDKFPISRPNLTFSTLTVSNMSPEDSSIYLCSAADFGNTEAFFGQGTRLTVV.

DNA for the CDR3: TGTGCCAGCAGTGAAGGGCAGTGGGGTAATTCACCCCTCCACTTT. Translating it yields CASSEGQWGNSPLHF. V and J are TRBV25-1 and TRBJ1-6, with D uncertain. Between the trimmed V and J ends, which lost 2 bases and 6 bases, there was a span of 11 bases. The germline V gene encodes CDR1 MGHDK and CDR2 SYGVNS. The CDR3 consists of 15 residues. Full variable domain (outside the CDR3, taken from reference TRBV25-1 and TRBJ1-6): EADIYQTPRYLVIGTGKKITLECSQTMGHDKMYWYQQDPGMELHLIHYSYGVNSTEKGDLSSESTVSRIRTEHFPLTLESARPSHTSQYLCASSEGQWGNSPLHFGNGTRLTVT.